These 2 T cell receptor beta chains came from one sample sequenced in a study of blood T cell repertoires in COVID-19 (TCRdb year 2020). The library was produced with the immunoSEQ multiplex PCR assay. TCRdb obtained this table from immuneACCESS and retained in-frame rearrangements with V and J assigned. These tables miss some clones; where compared with another copy, unresolved V genes account for less than half of the shortfall, and the remainder is unexplained. The sample includes about 180,000 clones, with around 80% observed a single time. Around 11% of the sample rests with the top ten. The specimen sequenced was peripheral blood. The receptor source for this set is a woman over 75 with COVID-19, enrolled during active disease.

Worth noting for this clone: Other nucleotide sequences from this sample produce the same CDR3. The chain recombines TRBV2 with TRBJ2-7; the match to TRBD1 covers 10 bases. V gave up 8 bases and J gave up 3 bases; unmatched junction bases: 1. The length of the CDR3 is 12 residues. Germline V lookup: CDR1 SNHLY, CDR2 FYNNEI. DNA for the CDR3: TGTGCCAGCCGGGACAGGGGCTACGAGCAGTACTTC. This gives the protein CASRDRGYEQYF.

The sample holds many counts of this clone. The J gene is TRBJ2-5, the V gene TRBV25-1; possibly TRBD2 for D (7 bases). CDR1 MGHDK and CDR2 SYGVNS come from the germline V gene. V lost 4 bases, J lost 4 bases, and 13 bases lay in between. CDR3 length: 14 residues. The CDR3 loop is CASSAGGGVETQYF. CDR3 in DNA: TGTGCCAGCAGTGCGGGCGGGGGCGTAGAGACCCAGTACTTC.